This TCR beta chain was recovered during a study of shared clonotypes between healthy human individuals. CDR1 and CDR2 from the germline V gene are KGHSH and LQKENI. This CDR3 has 18 residues. V dropped 3 bases and J dropped 1; count of bases not matched to a gene: 10. Sequencing on ten immunoSEQ deep assay plates was performed for unsorted PBMC DNA. Only in-frame clones appear in the TCRdb table, and some are missing; sequencing was by immunoSEQ multiplex PCR. This repertoire shows 500,000 to 650,000 clones, around 78% found once; its top ten account for more than 10%. The sequencing input was PBMCs. The receptor was derived from a middle-aged woman in good health. Some clones in this sample may be carry-over from other donors' samples. The V call is TRBV18, the J call TRBJ2-3; 10 bases agree with TRBD2. The CDR3 protein is CASSPEQIAGGRTDTQYF. CDR3 bases: TGTGCCAGCTCACCCGAACAAATAGCGGGAGGCCGCACAGATACGCAGTATTTT.